These 22 T cell receptor beta chains originate from one sample sequenced in a study of T cell changes during pregnancy in multiple sclerosis (dated by TCRdb to between 2017 and 2020). The library came from the immunoSEQ multiplex PCR assay. TCRdb took over this immuneACCESS table, retaining in-frame rearrangements with V and J assigned. Such tables are incomplete; in checked studies, under half of the missing clones stem from an unresolved V gene, and the remainder is unexplained. Present in this sample are tens of thousands of clones, around 92% of which were seen just once. Together, the top ten hold about 0.21% of the sample. The starting material was CD4+ T cells from peripheral blood mononuclear cells, obtained in the second trimester of pregnancy. The receptor source for this set is a female donor with multiple sclerosis, enrolled in a pregnancy study.

This rearrangement joins TRBV10-3 to TRBJ1-5; the match to TRBD1 covers 9 bases. After removal of 5 bases from V and 6 bases from J, the junction contained 5 bases not matched to a gene. The CDR3 consists of 14 residues. Looked up from germline, CDR1 is ENHRY and CDR2 is SYGVKD. The CDR3, as DNA: TGTGCCATCAGTTTGGGACAGGGCGGTCAGCCCCAGCATTTT. Translating gives CAISLGQGGQPQHF.

The chain combines TRBV5-1 with TRBJ2-3; 8 bases match TRBD2. The CDR3 consists of 14 residues. Germline V CDR1 and CDR2: SGHRS, YFSETQ. J was trimmed by 5 bases and V by 3 bases; bases with no gene match: 5. CDR3 residues: CASSSGLARDTQYF. CDR3 nucleotides: TGCGCCAGCAGCTCCGGACTAGCCAGAGATACGCAGTATTTT.

This chain joins TRBV9 and TRBJ2-1; TRBD2 matches at 8 bases. CDR3 length equals 16 residues. Germline CDR1 is SGDLS and CDR2 is YYNGEE. V shed 0 bases, J shed 3 bases, and the junction held 5 bases outside the gene matches. For the CDR3, the DNA is TGTGCCAGCAGCGTAGAAATAGCGGGATACTACAATGAGCAGTTCTTC. It encodes CASSVEIAGYYNEQFF.

The chain employs TRBV6-1 and TRBJ2-6; D is unresolved. CDR3 length: 15 amino acids. Trimming shortened V by 2 bases and J by 1 base, and 6 bases separated the two germline ends. The germline CDR1 and CDR2 sequences are MNHNS and SASEGT. The CDR3 coding sequence is TGTGCCAGCAGTGAACAGGTGTCTGGGGCCAACGTCCTGACTTTC. This codes for CASSEQVSGANVLTF.

The V gene is TRBV4-2, the J gene TRBJ2-7; a possible D gene is TRBD2 (5 bases). Germline CDR1 reads LGHNA; CDR2 reads YNFKEQ. CDR3 length equals 16 residues. The V end was cut by 0 bases, the J end by 2 bases, with 14 bases between. The CDR3 sequence: CASSQEDREWAYEQYF. The CDR3 DNA sequence: TGTGCCAGCAGCCAAGAGGATAGGGAGTGGGCCTACGAGCAGTACTTC.

The genes are TRBV6-1 and TRBJ1-1; tentative D call: TRBD1 (6 bases). Looked up from germline, CDR1 is MNHNS and CDR2 is SASEGT. V was pared by 3 bases and J by 4 bases, with 15 bases between. There are 15 residues in the CDR3. For the CDR3, the DNA is TGTGCCAGCAGTGAGCTTTTGGGGGGGCCCACTGAAGCTTTCTTT. This translates into CASSELLGGPTEAFF.

The rearrangement links TRBV7-8 to TRBJ1-5, with D hard to call. Trimming removed 0 bases from V and 7 bases from J, with 10 bases in between. The CDR3 sequence is 14 residues long. The germline V gene encodes CDR1 SGHVS and CDR2 FQNEAQ. The CDR3 sequence: CASSLAGQYQPQHF. As DNA, the CDR3 is TGTGCCAGCAGCTTAGCGGGCCAGTACCAGCCCCAGCATTTT.

This sequence joins TRBV6-1 and TRBJ1-4; 7 positions agree with TRBD1. Trimming took 6 bases from V and 7 from J; bases not matched to a gene: 8. CDR1 and CDR2 (germline): MNHNS, SASEGT. The CDR3 spans 14 residues. In DNA, the CDR3 is TGTGCCAGCAGGAGGGGGCACGAGGGTGAAAAACTGTTTTTT. The encoded protein is CASRRGHEGEKLFF.

The V call is TRBV28, the J call TRBJ1-4, with 7 bases matching TRBD1. The CDR3 is 15 amino acids. The germline CDR1 and CDR2 sequences are MDHEN and SYDVKM. V lost 5 bases to trimming and J lost 3 bases; unmatched junction nucleotides: 6. DNA of the CDR3: TGTGCCAGCAGTCCTCCCGGGACAGCTAATGAAAAACTGTTTTTT. Translating it yields CASSPPGTANEKLFF. The variable domain in full, with the rest retrieved from reference TRBV28 and TRBJ1-4, is DVKVTQSSRYLVKRTGEKVFLECVQDMDHENMFWYRQDPGLGLRLIYFSYDVKMKEKGDIPEGYSVSREKKERFSLILESASTNQTSMYLCASSPPGTANEKLFFGSGTQLSVL.

The chain links TRBV7-9 to TRBJ1-4, with 12 bases that match TRBD1. Trimming cost V 5 bases and J 2 bases; bases outside gene matches: 9. This CDR3 has 18 amino acids. CDR1 is SEHNR, CDR2 FQNEAQ, per germline (reference sequence). The CDR3 is CASSVGLGQGATNEKLFF. CDR3 DNA sequence: TGTGCCAGCAGCGTTGGGTTGGGACAGGGGGCGACTAATGAAAAACTGTTTTTT.

The J gene is TRBJ2-5, the V gene TRBV27; 9 positions match TRBD1. Germline V gene lookup returns CDR1 MNHEY and CDR2 SMNVEV (reference sequence). There are 15 residues in the CDR3. The junction had 10 bases not matched to a gene; V was cut back by 6 bases and J by 5 bases. CDR3 residues: CASSPPGQGGETQYF. As DNA, the CDR3 is TGTGCCAGCAGCCCTCCGGGACAGGGCGGGGAGACCCAGTACTTC.

The chain links TRBV9 to TRBJ2-1, with a weak D call TRBD1 (5 bases). The CDR3 covers 15 residues. Germline V gives CDR1 SGDLS, CDR2 YYNGEE. The germline V and J ends were trimmed by 3 bases and 0 bases, with 10 bases remaining between them. The CDR3 bases are TGTGCCAGCAGCGCTGGGGCCAGCTCCTACAATGAGCAGTTCTTC. Its translation is CASSAGASSYNEQFF.

The chain joins TRBV5-1 to TRBJ1-2, with no clear D. CDR1 is SGHRS, CDR2 YFSETQ, per germline. The ends were cut back, 2 bases at V and 4 bases at J, with 15 bases in the middle. The CDR3 totals 15 residues. CDR3 coding DNA: TGCGCCAGCAGCTTCTACCCCCCCGACACCTATGGCTACACCTTC. It is translated as CASSFYPPDTYGYTF.

The V call is TRBV9, the J call TRBJ1-2; D not resolved. The V end lost 0 bases, the J end lost 0 bases, and 9 bases lay between the germline ends. CDR3 size: 15 residues. In germline, CDR1 is SGDLS, CDR2 YYNGEE. CDR3 protein: CASSVGNTANYGYTF. CDR3 nucleotides: TGTGCCAGCAGCGTAGGAAATACAGCTAACTATGGCTACACCTTC. Variable domain in full (rest from reference TRBV9 and TRBJ1-2): DSGVTQTPKHLITATGQRVTLRCSPRSGDLSVYWYQQSLDQGLQFLIQYYNGEERAKGNILERFSAQQFPDLHSELNLSSLELGDSALYFCASSVGNTANYGYTFGSGTRLTVV.

CDR3 protein: CASSLVQMNTEAFF. The DNA for the CDR3 is TGCGCCAGCAGCTTGGTCCAAATGAACACTGAAGCTTTCTTT. This chain joins TRBV5-1 and TRBJ1-1; no definite D call. Germline V gene data show CDR1 as SGHRS and CDR2 as YFSETQ. The CDR3 covers 14 residues. V lost 0 bases to trimming and J lost 0 bases, with 6 bases between them.

The chain links TRBV29-1 to TRBJ2-3, with 9 bases lining up with TRBD2. The CDR3 is 13 residues long. Germline lookup yields CDR1 SQVTM and CDR2 ANQGSEA. V shed 6 bases, J shed 1 base, and the junction held 2 bases outside the gene matches. Here the CDR3 DNA reads TGCAGCGTGGCTAGCGGGGGCACAGATACGCAGTATTTT. Amino acid sequence: CSVASGGTDTQYF.

The V call is TRBV5-1, the J call TRBJ2-7, with 8 bases lining up with TRBD2. The CDR3 length is 14 residues. Germline V CDR1 and CDR2: SGHRS, YFSETQ. The V and J ends lost 5 bases and 0 bases, in that order; junction bases with no gene match: 4. The CDR3 sequence: CASRDGGGSYEQYF. In DNA form, the CDR3 reads TGCGCCAGCAGGGACGGGGGGGGCTCCTACGAGCAGTACTTC.

The chain links TRBV2 to TRBJ2-2; tentatively, D is TRBD2 (6 bases). The CDR3 loop spans 12 amino acids. Looked up from germline, CDR1 is SNHLY and CDR2 is FYNNEI. Trimming shortened V by 8 bases and J by 5 bases, and 9 bases separated the two germline ends. The CDR3 region has the DNA TGTGCCAGCGGGCTAGCGACCGGGGAGCTGTTTTTT. Protein: CASGLATGELFF.

The V call is TRBV30, the J call TRBJ1-1, with a possible D match to TRBD1 (6 bases). Trimming shortened V by 4 bases and J by 0 bases, and 15 bases separated the two germline ends. Germline CDR1 GTSNPN, CDR2 SVGIG (reference sequence). This CDR3 is 15 amino acids long. Here the CDR3 DNA reads TGTGCCTGGACCTTCAGGGGAGGGATGAACACTGAAGCTTTCTTT. It yields the protein CAWTFRGGMNTEAFF.

Points on this clone: The same CDR3 is also encoded by other DNA sequences in this sample. For the CDR3, the DNA is TGCGCCAGCAGCCTGGGACAGGGGAGCACTGAAGCTTTCTTT. Its protein product is CASSLGQGSTEAFF. This chain uses TRBV5-1 with TRBJ1-1; TRBD1 agrees at 10 bases. The CDR3 is 14 amino acids. J lost 4 bases, V lost 4 bases, and 4 bases had no gene match. The germline CDR1 and CDR2 sequences are SGHRS and YFSETQ.

This chain uses TRBV6-5 with TRBJ2-3; D ambiguous. Trimming left V 6 bases short and J 0 bases short, with 13 bases between. The CDR3 is 15 amino acids. CDR1 and CDR2 from the germline V gene are MNHEY and SVGAGI. The CDR3 sequence is CASSPSYFSTDTQYF. The CDR3 DNA follows: TGTGCCAGCAGCCCCTCTTACTTTAGCACAGATACGCAGTATTTT.

In its sample, this clone was seen a few times. This chain links TRBV5-6 with TRBJ1-5; 7 bases fit TRBD1. The CDR3 spans 14 residues. Germline CDR1 is SGHDT and CDR2 is YYEEEE. V lost 2 bases, J lost 10 bases, and 9 bases stayed unmatched. The CDR3 sequence is CASSLTGVPLPQHF. In DNA form, the CDR3 reads TGTGCCAGCAGCTTAACAGGGGTCCCCTTACCCCAGCATTTT. Supplemented by reference TRBV5-6 and TRBJ1-5, the full variable domain reads DAGVTQSPTHLIKTRGQQVTLRCSPKSGHDTVSWYQQALGQGPQFIFQYYEEEERQRGNFPDRFSGHQFPNYSSELNVNALLLGDSALYLCASSLTGVPLPQHFGDGTRLSIL.